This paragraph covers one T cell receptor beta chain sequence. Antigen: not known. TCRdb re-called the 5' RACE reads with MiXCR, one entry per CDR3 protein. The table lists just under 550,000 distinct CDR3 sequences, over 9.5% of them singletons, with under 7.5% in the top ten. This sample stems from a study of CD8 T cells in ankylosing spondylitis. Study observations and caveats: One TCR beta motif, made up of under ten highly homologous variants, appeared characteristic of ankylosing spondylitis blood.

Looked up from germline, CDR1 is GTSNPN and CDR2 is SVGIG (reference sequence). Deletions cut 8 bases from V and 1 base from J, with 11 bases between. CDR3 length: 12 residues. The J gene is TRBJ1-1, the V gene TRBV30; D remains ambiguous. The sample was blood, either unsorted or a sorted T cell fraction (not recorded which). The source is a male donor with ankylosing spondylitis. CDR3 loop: CARKYKNTEAFF. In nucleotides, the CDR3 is TGTGCCCGAAAGTACAAGAACACTGAAGCTTTCTTT.